These 2 T cell receptor beta chains came from one sample sequenced in a study of blood T cell repertoires in COVID-19 (TCRdb year 2020). The protocol used for the library was the immunoSEQ multiplex PCR assay. In TCRdb, the immuneACCESS table is reduced to in-frame sequences with V and J assigned. These tables do not hold every clone; where another copy was compared, an unresolved V gene accounts for under half, and the others remain unexplained. The sample table shows under 100,000 clones, and around 87% are seen once. The top ten clones comprise approximately 17% of the sample. The sequencing sample was made of peripheral blood. These receptors were taken from a human donor in a cohort sampled during active COVID-19.

The genes are TRBV4-3 and TRBJ1-1; D call uncertain. CDR1 and CDR2 from the germline V gene are LGHNA and YSLEER. There are 15 residues in the CDR3. Trimming took 1 base from V and 1 from J, leaving 10 bases between them. CDR3 region: CASSQGVRWNTEAFF. CDR3 in DNA: TGCGCCAGCAGCCAAGGGGTGCGGTGGAACACTGAAGCTTTCTTT.

CDR3 sequence: CAISGITGGDQPQHF. CDR3 bases: TGTGCCATCAGTGGAATAACAGGGGGTGATCAGCCCCAGCATTTT. The V and J genes are TRBV10-3 and TRBJ1-5, with 8 bases fitting TRBD1. J lost 5 bases, V lost 4 bases, and 7 bases had no gene match. Germline loops: CDR1 ENHRY, CDR2 SYGVKD. This CDR3 contains 15 residues.